Given below is one TCR beta chain in context. This record comes from a study of blood T cell repertoires in COVID-19. The wider study: Material from acute and convalescent COVID-19 was sourced from the United States, Italy and Spain. Nucleic acid was either cDNA or gDNA, and it came from T cells, B-cell-depleted T cells, or PBMCs.

Source study methods: The assay estimated nucleated cells by amplifying reference gene primers. Libraries were prepared by immunoSEQ multiplex PCR; TCRdb keeps only in-frame clonotypes and omits some of them. The V and J calls and the clone size are those of that table, but D and trimming were determined from the DNA. This sample has 25,000 to 30,000 clones, with 70% to 85% found just once. Germline V gene sequence: CDR1 SGHAT, CDR2 FQNNGV. Trimming cost V 0 bases and J 4 bases, with 18 bases left between them. The CDR3 has 17 residues. This TCR derives from a man aged 80 or over with active or convalescent COVID-19. The V gene is TRBV11-2, the J gene TRBJ2-5; unclear D gene. What was sequenced was peripheral blood. The CDR3 region is CASSLDSRQVVRETQYF. The DNA of the CDR3 is TGTGCCAGCAGCTTAGATTCGCGTCAGGTGGTTCGAGAGACCCAGTACTTC.